A selection of T cell receptor beta chains follows, all from one sample in a study of CD8 T cells in ankylosing spondylitis. Via MiXCR, TCRdb re-called the 5' RACE reads, giving one row per CDR3 protein. The table lists over 450,000 distinct CDR3 sequences, roughly 12% of them singletons, with under 7.5% in the top ten. Specimen: blood, either unsorted or a sorted T cell fraction (not recorded which). The receptors derive from a male donor with ankylosing spondylitis. CDR3s include the opening cysteine and the closing phenylalanine or tryptophan. The D gene is left open where the match is weak. The size of a clone is reported for some rows only, either as once, few or many, or as a class for expanded clones.

D,J,V,size,length,DNA,CDR3
.,TRBJ1-5,TRBV10-2,few,14,TGCGCCAGCAGTGGAAGACAGCAAAATCAGCCCCAGCATTTT,CASSGRQQNQPQHF
TRBD2,TRBJ2-4,TRBV7-2,.,17,TGTGCCAGCAGCGGGGGGGAGTACACGTTAGCCAAAAACATTCAGTACTTC,CASSGGEYTLAKNIQYF
.,TRBJ1-4,TRBV5-1,few,13,TGCGCCAGCAGCTTGGAAACTAATGAAAAACTGTTTTTT,CASSLETNEKLFF
.,TRBJ1-4,TRBV5-1,.,14,TGCGCCAGCAGCTTGGCCGGAATAAATGAAAAACTGTTTTTT,CASSLAGINEKLFF
.,TRBJ2-1,TRBV7-9,.,15,TGTGCCAGCAGCTTAGGGGAACTTATTTACAATGAGCAGTTCTTC,CASSLGELIYNEQFF
.,TRBJ2-7,TRBV27,few,16,TGTGCCAGCAGTTTATTTATACCAGGGAAACCCTACGAGCAGTACTTC,CASSLFIPGKPYEQYF
.,TRBJ2-3,TRBV7-2,.,14,TGTGCCAGCAGCCGACTGGCCAAGACAGATACGCAGTATTTT,CASSRLAKTDTQYF
.,TRBJ1-1,TRBV20-1,many,15,TGCAGTGCTAGAGATCCGGGTTTCGGGGACACTGAAGCTTTCTTT,CSARDPGFGDTEAFF
.,TRBJ1-1,TRBV5-1,many,15,TGCGCCAGCAGCGGCCAAGGGAAAAGGCACACTGAAGCTTTCTTT,CASSGQGKRHTEAFF
.,TRBJ2-1,TRBV24-1,.,14,TGTGCCACCAGTGACAGGGAGTTCTACAATGAGCAGTTCTTC,CATSDREFYNEQFF
.,TRBJ1-2,TRBV6-2/TRBV6-3,few,12,TGTGCCATCTCGGACAGAAACTATGGCTACACCTTC,CAISDRNYGYTF
.,TRBJ1-5,TRBV12-3/TRBV12-4,many,15,TGTGCCAGCAGTTTGGGGCAGTTTAGCAATCAGCCCCAGCATTTT,CASSLGQFSNQPQHF
TRBD1,TRBJ2-5,TRBV11-2,.,15,TGTGCCAGCAGCTCTACCGGGACAGCGCAAGAGACCCAGTACTTC,CASSSTGTAQETQYF
.,TRBJ1-4,TRBV5-1,few,15,TGCGCCAGCAGCCTGGGTCCGACAACTAATGAAAAACTGTTTTTT,CASSLGPTTNEKLFF
.,TRBJ2-3,TRBV7-2,.,15,TGTGCCAGCAGCGTTTCGGGGACACCGGTAGATACGCAGTATTTT,CASSVSGTPVDTQYF
.,TRBJ1-2,TRBV5-6,.,13,TGTGCCAGCATCTCGGGACACGACTATGGCTACACCTTC,CASISGHDYGYTF
TRBD2,TRBJ2-5,TRBV7-2,.,12,TGTGCCGGGGGGATAGCGGGAGAGACCCAGTACTTC,CAGGIAGETQYF
.,TRBJ2-5,TRBV5-1,many,15,TGCGCCAGCAGCTTGGAGGCAGGGTTCCAAGAGACCCAGTACTTC,CASSLEAGFQETQYF
.,TRBJ1-2,TRBV29-1,many,11,TGCAGCGTAGGCCGGACGCATGGCTACACCTTC,CSVGRTHGYTF
TRBD2,TRBJ2-1,TRBV27,few,18,TGTGCCAGCAGTTCCCTGAGGAAAGCGGGAGGGCCTGGAAATGAGCAGTTCTTC,CASSSLRKAGGPGNEQFF
.,TRBJ1-5,TRBV7-2,few,16,TGTGCCAGCAGCTTAGATGTGGGAAATCCGAATCAGCCCCAGCATTTT,CASSLDVGNPNQPQHF
TRBD1,TRBJ1-2,TRBV24-1,many,16,TGTGCCACCAGTGATACGACAGGGGGCAAAAACTATGGCTACACCTTC,CATSDTTGGKNYGYTF
TRBD2,TRBJ2-1,TRBV3-1,.,13,TGTGCCAGCAGCGGGAGGGCCTTCGATGAGCAGTTCTTC,CASSGRAFDEQFF
.,TRBJ2-3,TRBV24-1,few,17,TGTGCCACCAGTGATCCGACCTATGACTCGGATCACGATACGCAGTATTTT,CATSDPTYDSDHDTQYF
.,TRBJ1-1,TRBV6-1,few,11,TGTGCCAGCATATTCCAGGTTGAAGCTTTCTTT,CASIFQVEAFF
TRBD1,TRBJ1-1,TRBV29-1,few,12,TGCAGCGTACCGACAGGGCTCACTGAAGCTTTCTTT,CSVPTGLTEAFF
.,TRBJ2-5,TRBV11-1,few,14,TGTGCCAGCAGCTTAGCGGGAAATCGAGAGACCCAGTACTTC,CASSLAGNRETQYF
TRBD1,TRBJ1-2,TRBV4-1,many,16,TGCGCCAGCAGCCGAAGACAGGGGGGCACCAACTATGGCTACACCTTC,CASSRRQGGTNYGYTF
TRBD2,TRBJ2-3,TRBV13,.,15,TGTGCCAGCAGCTTAGAACTAGCGCTCACAGATACGCAGTATTTT,CASSLELALTDTQYF
TRBD2,TRBJ2-1,TRBV5-1,many,13,TGCGCCAGCAGGGGACTAGCAGTGGATGAGCAGTTCTTC,CASRGLAVDEQFF
TRBD1,TRBJ2-7,TRBV7-2,few,14,TGTGCCAGCAGCCAGGGACAGGGTAATTACGAGCAGTACTTC,CASSQGQGNYEQYF
.,TRBJ2-3,TRBV2,medium-sized,14,TGTGCCAGTAGCCGGGTCTGGGGAACAGATACGCAGTATTTT,CASSRVWGTDTQYF
.,TRBJ2-7,TRBV3-1,many,15,TGTGCCAGCAGCCCTCAGGGCAGGTACTCCTACGAGCAGTACTTC,CASSPQGRYSYEQYF
.,TRBJ2-2,TRBV29-1,many,16,TGCAGCGTTGAACGACGGAGTCAGGGAAGGACCGGGGAGCTGTTTTTT,CSVERRSQGRTGELFF
TRBD1,TRBJ2-7,TRBV24-1,.,15,TGTGCCACCAGTGATTCGGACAGGGGGGTCTACGAGCAGTACTTC,CATSDSDRGVYEQYF
.,TRBJ2-5,TRBV7-2,.,15,TGTGCCAGCAGCTTAAGGGCGAGGGGTCTAGAGACCCAGTACTTC,CASSLRARGLETQYF
.,TRBJ2-4,TRBV4-1,.,14,TGCGCCAGCAGCCAAATGGTAGCCAAAAACATTCAGTACTTC,CASSQMVAKNIQYF
.,TRBJ2-1,TRBV20-1,.,12,TGCAGTGCCCGGGACGGATTACGGGAGCAGTTCTTC,CSARDGLREQFF
.,TRBJ1-1,TRBV7-2,once,14,TGTGCCAGTCAATTACAGGGTTCGGGGACTGAAGCTTTCTTT,CASQLQGSGTEAFF
.,TRBJ2-7,TRBV25-1,many,12,TGTGCCAGCAGTGAAGGGGTACTGGAGCAGTACTTC,CASSEGVLEQYF
.,TRBJ2-7,TRBV5-7,.,13,TGTGCCATCAGCCACGGGCCGACCGACGAGCAGTACTTC,CAISHGPTDEQYF
.,TRBJ2-7,TRBV5-1,few,14,TGCGCCAGCAGCTTGGTGGGTGTCTCCCACGAGCAGTACTTC,CASSLVGVSHEQYF
.,TRBJ2-3,TRBV4-2,few,16,TGTGCCAGCAGCCAAGAAGGGCGGGGCTACACAGATACGCAGTATTTT,CASSQEGRGYTDTQYF
TRBD2,TRBJ2-3,TRBV20-1,few,16,TGCAGTGCCACCGGGACTAGCGGCCCGCGGGCAGATACGCAGTATTTT,CSATGTSGPRADTQYF
.,TRBJ2-1,TRBV7-9,once,13,TGTGCCAGCAGCTCAGAATCCTACAATGAGCAGTTCTTC,CASSSESYNEQFF
.,TRBJ1-6,TRBV20-1,many,14,TGCAGTGCTAGGAACAGGGATCCTAATTCACCCCTCCACTTT,CSARNRDPNSPLHF
.,TRBJ1-2,TRBV5-1,many,13,TGTGCCAGCAGTCCGGGACCCAACTATGGCTACACCTTC,CASSPGPNYGYTF
.,TRBJ1-1,TRBV5-1,.,14,TGCGCCAGCAGCTTGGACGGGGGGATGACTGAAGCTTTCTTT,CASSLDGGMTEAFF
.,TRBJ2-1,TRBV2,few,15,TGTGCCAGCAGTGGGCCGAGTGGTAGGGACAATGAGCAGTTCTTC,CASSGPSGRDNEQFF
.,TRBJ1-2,TRBV25-1,few,15,TGTGCCAGCAGTGGGGAGGGCAGATCCTTGTATGGCTACACCTTC,CASSGEGRSLYGYTF